These 32 T cell receptor beta chains were all obtained from the same sample, sequenced in a study of T cells in Graves' hyperthyroidism and ophthalmopathy. What was amplified from RNA transcripts were TCR beta CDR3 regions. With the HTBI primer set, the TCR CDR3 went through a first round of RT-PCR. MiXCR was run by TCRdb on the multiplex PCR reads, yielding one entry per CDR3 protein. The profile shows about 480,000 distinct CDR3 sequences, around 22% of them singletons. The specimen sequenced was blood. Receptor source: a woman in her thirties with Graves' ophthalmopathy.

This clonotype was seen ten or more times. Given a much more abundant clone one base away, this may be a read error. V gene TRBV5-1 combines with J gene TRBJ1-2; a weak D match, TRBD1 (6 bases). The ends were cut back, 0 bases at V and 2 bases at J, with 8 bases in the middle. Per germline, CDR1 SGHRS and CDR2 YFSETQ. CDR3 size: 14 residues. The CDR3 loop reads CASSLAGQNYGYTF. The CDR3 region has the DNA TGCGCCAGCAGCTTGGCCGGACAGAACTATGGCTACACCTTC.

The sample holds many counts of this clonotype. The chain has TRBV11-2 and TRBJ2-4, with 7 bases that match TRBD2. The CDR3 has 15 amino acids. V shed 2 bases and J 10 bases; nucleotides not matched to a gene: 11. Germline V gene sequence: CDR1 SGHAT, CDR2 FQNNGV. The CDR3 region is CASSLPRTGGRIQYF. The DNA of the CDR3 is TGTGCCAGCAGCTTACCACGGACCGGGGGGAGAATTCAGTACTTC.

This clonotype was seen at least ten times. This chain uses TRBV19 with TRBJ1-2; no firm D call. CDR1 is LNHDA and CDR2 is SQIVND in the germline V gene (reference sequence). This CDR3 comprises 14 residues. V lost 5 bases to trimming and J lost 2 bases, with 12 bases between them. The CDR3 DNA is TGTGCCAGTAGTGGAACCGGGAGGAACTATGGCTACACCTTC. Its translation: CASSGTGRNYGYTF. The full variable domain, completed using reference TRBV19 and TRBJ1-2, is DGGITQSPKYLFRKEGQNVTLSCEQNLNHDAMYWYRQDPGQGLRLIYYSQIVNDFQKGDIAEGYSVSREKKESFPLTVTSAQKNPTAFYLCASSGTGRNYGYTFGSGTRLTVV.

The rearrangement links TRBV12-3 or TRBV12-4 to TRBJ1-2; a weak D match, TRBD1 (5 bases). Between the trimmed V and J ends, which lost 0 bases and 4 bases, there was a span of 12 bases. The CDR3 runs 15 residues. In nucleotides, the CDR3 is TGTGCCAGCAGTTTAGCGAGCCAGGGTACCTATGGCTACACCTTC. It translates to CASSLASQGTYGYTF.

This clonotype was seen repeatedly, ten times or more. The rearrangement uses TRBV20-1 and TRBJ2-5; weak D call: TRBD1 (5 bases). Germline V lookup: CDR1 DFQATT, CDR2 SNEGSKA (reference sequence). The CDR3 runs 13 residues. The V gene lost 6 bases and the J gene lost 2 bases, with 13 bases spanning the gap. The DNA for the CDR3 is TGCAGTGCCATAGGGGCCTTACAAGAGACCCAGTACTTC. It codes for CSAIGALQETQYF.

CDR3 sequence reads: CASSEESSGNTIYF. The CDR3 coding sequence is TGTGCCAGCAGTGAAGAGAGCTCTGGAAACACCATATATTTT. V usage is TRBV6-1 and J usage is TRBJ1-3, with D unclear. Germline-derived CDR1 and CDR2 are MNHNS and SASEGT. This CDR3 has 14 residues. The V end was cut by 1 base, the J end by 0 bases, with 4 bases between.

The V and J genes are TRBV5-4 and TRBJ2-7; 15 bases agree with TRBD2. After removal of 1 base from V and 6 bases from J, the junction contained 5 bases not matched to a gene. Germline CDR1 and CDR2: SGHNT and YYREEE (reference sequence). This CDR3 is 16 amino acids long. CDR3 coding DNA: TGTGCCAGCAGCTTGCCGGGACTAGCGGGAGGTGGCGAGCAGTACTTC. Translating it yields CASSLPGLAGGGEQYF.

This clonotype has at least ten counts. The V call is TRBV7-9, the J call TRBJ1-2, with D maybe TRBD1 (6 bases). V lost 5 bases to trimming and J lost 8 bases, with 15 bases between them. This CDR3 has 13 amino acids. CDR1 SEHNR and CDR2 FQNEAQ come from the germline V gene (reference sequence). DNA for the CDR3: TGTGCCAGCAGCGTACAGGGCATGGAAGGCTACACCTTC. Protein product: CASSVQGMEGYTF.

The V gene is TRBV20-1, the J gene TRBJ2-5, with TRBD1 identical over 8 bases. Looked up from germline, CDR1 is DFQATT and CDR2 is SNEGSKA (reference sequence). V lost 4 bases, J lost 5 bases, and 3 bases stayed unmatched. There are 12 residues in the CDR3. The CDR3 protein is CSANPGGETQYF. In DNA form, the CDR3 reads TGCAGTGCTAACCCAGGGGGCGAGACCCAGTACTTC.

This clonotype has a count of ten or more. The rearrangement joins TRBV12-3 or TRBV12-4 to TRBJ2-2; weak D call: TRBD2 (7 bases). The V gene lost 3 bases and the J gene lost 5 bases, with 16 bases spanning the gap. CDR3 length: 16 residues. The CDR3 protein is CASSFEGGAWTGELFF. The CDR3 nucleotides read TGTGCCAGCAGTTTCGAAGGGGGGGCGTGGACCGGGGAGCTGTTTTTT.

Many counts were recorded for this clonotype. CDR3 nucleotide sequence: TGCGCCAGCAGCTTGTTAGGAAGGGCATCCTACGAGCAGTACTTC. Protein: CASSLLGRASYEQYF. The chain couples TRBV5-1 to TRBJ2-7, with D unclear. Per germline, CDR1 SGHRS and CDR2 YFSETQ. The CDR3 totals 15 residues. V was cut by 1 base and J by 1 base, with 12 bases left in between.

The chain links TRBV11-2 to TRBJ2-5; the D gene is possibly TRBD2 (5 bases). The CDR3 runs to 13 residues. CDR1 is SGHAT, CDR2 FQNNGV, per germline. V was trimmed by 6 bases and J by 5 bases, leaving 13 bases between them. CDR3 protein: CASRPTSIETQYF. In nucleotides, the CDR3 is TGTGCCAGCAGACCCACTAGTATTGAGACCCAGTACTTC.

This clonotype has a count of ten or more. One junction end does not reproduce the germline sequence, and a read error may be involved. V is TRBV7-2 and J is TRBJ2-7; D possibly corresponds to TRBD2 (5 bases). Germline V lookup: CDR1 SGHTA, CDR2 FQGNSA. The CDR3 spans 11 residues. As DNA, the CDR3 is TGTGCCAGCAGCCTAGCATTTGAGCAGTACTTC. Translated, it gives CASSLAFEQYF.

This clonotype was observed at least ten times. The V call is TRBV28, the J call TRBJ2-7; D is unresolved. Trimming shortened V by 1 base and J by 0 bases, and 16 bases separated the two germline ends. CDR1 and CDR2 from the germline V gene are MDHEN and SYDVKM. The CDR3 is 17 amino acids. CDR3: CASSLSGRVKSSYEQYF. As DNA, the CDR3 is TGTGCCAGCAGTTTATCAGGACGGGTCAAGAGCTCCTACGAGCAGTACTTC. The full variable domain, in which reference TRBV28 and TRBJ2-7 provide the parts outside the CDR3, is DVKVTQSSRYLVKRTGEKVFLECVQDMDHENMFWYRQDPGLGLRLIYFSYDVKMKEKGDIPEGYSVSREKKERFSLILESASTNQTSMYLCASSLSGRVKSSYEQYFGPGTRLTVT.

Note on this clonotype: A much larger clone lies a single base off, so this may be a read error. The chain uses TRBV7-3 and TRBJ2-5; 14 nucleotides agree with TRBD2. Germline V gene lookup returns CDR1 SGHTA and CDR2 FQGTGA. The CDR3 sequence is 16 residues long. CDR3 bases: TGTGCCGGCAGCCCCCGACTAGCGGGAGGGACAGAGACCCAGTACTTC. Translation gives CAGSPRLAGGTETQYF.

This clonotype was detected many times. CDR3 in amino acids: CASSVEGPNTEAFF. CDR3 nucleotide sequence: TGTGCCAGCAGTGTTGAGGGGCCTAACACTGAAGCTTTCTTT. V and J are TRBV2 and TRBJ1-1; TRBD1 is a possible D gene (5 bases). CDR1 and CDR2 from the germline V gene are SNHLY and FYNNEI. This CDR3 comprises 14 residues. Trimming left V 4 bases short and J 2 bases short, with 11 bases between.

The chain joins TRBV12-3 or TRBV12-4 to TRBJ2-3; D is perhaps TRBD1 (5 bases). This CDR3 region has 17 residues. With 2 bases removed from V and 0 bases from J, the gap between germline ends came to 15 bases. The CDR3 sequence is CASSLLWGETSTDTQYF. The CDR3 DNA is TGTGCCAGCAGTTTACTATGGGGCGAGACTAGCACAGATACGCAGTATTTT.

This clonotype was detected many times. The chain couples TRBV20-1 to TRBJ2-3; possible D gene TRBD2, 6 bases. This CDR3 region has 15 residues. The ends were cut back, 5 bases at V and 2 bases at J, with 17 bases in the middle. Germline V gene sequence: CDR1 DFQATT, CDR2 SNEGSKA (reference sequence). The DNA of the CDR3 is TGCAGTGCTCCGCTTAGCGGTACCTCCACAGATACGCAGTATTTT. It is translated as CSAPLSGTSTDTQYF.

This clonotype has a count of ten or more. The chain couples TRBV11-1 to TRBJ1-1; D is undetermined. From germline, CDR1 is SGHAT and CDR2 FQDESV (reference sequence). This CDR3 contains 17 residues. Trimming left V 1 base short and J 1 base short, with 16 bases between. For the CDR3, the DNA is TGTGCCAGCAGCTTAGAAATCACGGGGTTATGGAACACTGAAGCTTTCTTT. It specifies CASSLEITGLWNTEAFF.

This clonotype was found many times. The chain is built from TRBV7-2 and TRBJ2-7, with D possibly being TRBD2 (5 bases). The CDR3 has 13 amino acids. Looked up from germline, CDR1 is SGHTA and CDR2 is FQGNSA. Trimming pared 3 bases from V and 4 bases from J, leaving 10 bases between. CDR3 in DNA: TGTGCCAGCAGCTTCATCGGGAAGTACGAGCAGTACTTC. Protein sequence: CASSFIGKYEQYF.

This clonotype came up many times. The chain couples TRBV12-3 or TRBV12-4 to TRBJ2-7; 8 nucleotides agree with TRBD2. CDR3 size: 15 residues. Unmatched junction bases numbered 7, after V lost 5 bases and J lost 1 base. The CDR3 bases are TGTGCCAGCAGTCCCCGGACTAGCCGTTCCTACGAGCAGTACTTC. Protein: CASSPRTSRSYEQYF.

This clonotype occurred many times. The chain combines TRBV7-2 with TRBJ2-5; TRBD2 agrees at 14 bases. The CDR3 is 14 amino acids. J lost 5 bases, V lost 6 bases, and 2 bases had no gene match. Germline CDR1 SGHTA, CDR2 FQGNSA. CDR3 in DNA: TGTGCCAGCAGGACTAGCGGGGGGGCCGAGACCCAGTACTTC. Amino acids: CASRTSGGAETQYF.

The chain recombines TRBV10-3 with TRBJ1-5, with TRBD1 identical over 10 bases. CDR3 length: 15 amino acids. V lost 10 bases to trimming and J lost 8 bases; unmatched junction nucleotides: 14. Per the germline V gene, CDR1 is ENHRY and CDR2 is SYGVKD. The CDR3 nucleotides read TGTGCCACCACCCCCGGGACAGGGGTTTCGGAGCCCCAGCATTTT. Amino acids: CATTPGTGVSEPQHF.

V and J are TRBV10-3 and TRBJ1-4, with D unclear. CDR3 size: 15 residues. Germline V gene data show CDR1 as ENHRY and CDR2 as SYGVKD. The ends were cut back, 6 bases at V and 7 bases at J, with 18 bases in the middle. CDR3 amino acids: CAISPSRTASEKLFF. The CDR3 bases are TGTGCCATCAGCCCCAGTAGGACGGCGAGTGAAAAACTGTTTTTT.

This clonotype was found many times. This chain joins TRBV7-9 and TRBJ1-1; D might be TRBD1 (5 bases). From germline, CDR1 is SEHNR and CDR2 FQNEAQ (reference sequence). The V end was cut by 6 bases, the J end by 0 bases, with 20 bases between. There are 17 residues in the CDR3. CDR3 in amino acids: CASSSPRTGPMNTEAFF. CDR3 nucleotides: TGTGCCAGCAGTTCTCCTAGGACGGGGCCGATGAACACTGAAGCTTTCTTT.

The chain uses TRBV6-1 and TRBJ2-7; possible D gene TRBD2, 5 bases. Germline values: CDR1 MNHNS, CDR2 SASEGT. Trimming removed 6 bases from V and 4 bases from J, with 13 bases in between. There are 13 residues in the CDR3. The CDR3 bases are TGTGCCAGCAGCTCGCGGGTCAGGTACGAGCAGTACTTC. As protein: CASSSRVRYEQYF.

This clonotype has ten or more counts. The chain carries TRBV4-1 and TRBJ1-2; weak D call: TRBD1 (6 bases). Per the germline V gene, CDR1 is MGHRA and CDR2 is YSYEKL. V gave up 0 bases and J gave up 4 bases, with 21 bases separating them. The CDR3 length is 18 residues. CDR3 coding DNA: TGCGCCAGCAGCCAAGATGCTGGGGGTGGGGGGGGCGCCTATGGCTACACCTTC. Translated, it gives CASSQDAGGGGGAYGYTF.

The CDR3 DNA reads TGTGCCAGCACTCAAAAAGGCCAGCAGCATTTT. Its translation is CASTQKGQQHF. The rearrangement uses TRBV2 and TRBJ1-5; no clear D. Germline V gene data show CDR1 as SNHLY and CDR2 as FYNNEI. The CDR3 spans 11 residues. V lost 7 bases and J 13 bases, leaving 14 bases between the germline ends.

The table lists this clonotype with many counts. The V call is TRBV25-1, the J call TRBJ1-1; unclear D gene. V lost 6 bases to trimming and J lost 1 base, with 9 bases between them. Germline V gives CDR1 MGHDK, CDR2 SYGVNS. The CDR3 is 13 amino acids. The CDR3 nucleotides are TGTGCCAGCAGGGACGCACGGAACACTGAAGCTTTCTTT. It translates to CASRDARNTEAFF.

This clonotype was seen ten or more times. The chain employs TRBV2 and TRBJ2-1; D ambiguous. Trimming pared 1 base from V and 6 bases from J, leaving 7 bases between. CDR1 is SNHLY, CDR2 FYNNEI, per germline. This CDR3 contains 13 residues. CDR3 coding DNA: TGTGCCAGCAGTGAAGAGGAGCGCAATGAGCAGTTCTTC. Encoded protein: CASSEEERNEQFF.

This clonotype was seen ten or more times. The J gene is TRBJ2-1, the V gene TRBV20-1; 12 bases map to TRBD2. This CDR3 is 17 amino acids long. Germline V gives CDR1 DFQATT, CDR2 SNEGSKA (reference sequence). The J segment lost 1 base and the V segment lost 1 base, leaving 5 bases of the junction unmatched. The DNA for the CDR3 is TGCAGTGCTAGAGTTCCTGGGACTAGCGGGTCCTACAATGAGCAGTTCTTC. Its translation is CSARVPGTSGSYNEQFF.

In regard to this clonotype: This may be a read error, as it is one base from a much larger clone. V gene TRBV4-1 combines with J gene TRBJ1-1; the D is unclear. The length of the CDR3 is 15 residues. Trimming took off 1 base at V and 3 bases at J, with 12 bases between the two ends. CDR1 MGHRA and CDR2 YSYEKL come from the germline V gene. CDR3 in amino acids: CASSQGQTWYTEAFF. DNA of the CDR3: TGCGCCAGCAGCCAAGGCCAGACATGGTACACTGAAGCTTTCTTT.